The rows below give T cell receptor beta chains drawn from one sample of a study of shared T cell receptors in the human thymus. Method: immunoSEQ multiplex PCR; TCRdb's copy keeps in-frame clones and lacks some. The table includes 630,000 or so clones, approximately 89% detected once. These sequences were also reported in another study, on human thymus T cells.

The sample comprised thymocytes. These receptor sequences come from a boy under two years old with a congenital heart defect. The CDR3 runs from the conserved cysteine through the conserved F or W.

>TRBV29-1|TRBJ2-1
CSVDKLAVYNEQFF
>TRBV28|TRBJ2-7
CASRPDRAGVDEQYF
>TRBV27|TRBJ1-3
CASSLSGAGNTIYF
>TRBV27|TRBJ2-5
CASSLSAGLEETQYF
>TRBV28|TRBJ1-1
CASSVPDRGLAEAFF
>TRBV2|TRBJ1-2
CASSMGWTGDPYGYTF
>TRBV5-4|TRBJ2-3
CASSLAPGTDTQYF
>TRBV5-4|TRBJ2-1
CASSSVGSGSPRNEQFF
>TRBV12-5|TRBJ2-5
CASGPLRDRGPGEQYF
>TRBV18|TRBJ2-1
CASSPVTGQGGYWSYNEQFF
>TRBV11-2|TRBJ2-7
CASSLVVRTSFYEQYF
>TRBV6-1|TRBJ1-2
CASSDGVGGGRLGYTF
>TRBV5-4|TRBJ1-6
CASSSTGVNSPLHF
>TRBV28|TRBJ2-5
CASSWGVRGLGDLETQYF
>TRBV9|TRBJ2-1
CASSAQDVGEGLHEQFF
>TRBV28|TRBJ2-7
CASRPPDRGYEQYF
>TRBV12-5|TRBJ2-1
CASGLPLSSGIGNEQFF
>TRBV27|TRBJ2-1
CASSFRQGLAEQFF
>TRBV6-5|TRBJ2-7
CASSYRGSATYEQYF
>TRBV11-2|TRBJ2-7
CASSFFPGAGGYYEQYF
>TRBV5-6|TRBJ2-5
CASSLGGAGKTQYF
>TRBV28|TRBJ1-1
CASSIYRVIEAFF
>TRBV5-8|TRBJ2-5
CASSFRQTGREETQYF
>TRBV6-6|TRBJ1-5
CASSFGRQADNQPQHF
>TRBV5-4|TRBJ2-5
CASSPWTSGRGRETQYF
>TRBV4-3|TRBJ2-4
CASSQECRKGMSAKNIQYF
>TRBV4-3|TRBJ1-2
CASSQDLTVHGYTF
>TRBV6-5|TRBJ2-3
CASSSPGDRTDTQYF
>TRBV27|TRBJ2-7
CASSLHPAGPYEQYF
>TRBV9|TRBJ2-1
CASSVDFWHEQFF
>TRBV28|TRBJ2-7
CASISEAYEQYF
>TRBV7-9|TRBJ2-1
CASRFKGQGAVNNYNEQFF
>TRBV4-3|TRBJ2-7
CASSHGLAGAGEQYF
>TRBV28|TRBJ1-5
CASSFFWTGSNQPQHF
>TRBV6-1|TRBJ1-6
CASSDDSQYNSPLHF
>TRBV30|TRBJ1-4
CAWSEGGENEKLFF
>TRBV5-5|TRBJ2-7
CASSLWDRGEMGQYEQYF
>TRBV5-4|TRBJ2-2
CASSLDREDPTNTGELFF
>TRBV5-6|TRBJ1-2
CASSLRRVRDGYTF
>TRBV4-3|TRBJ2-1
CASSQEGRGLGSSYNEQFF
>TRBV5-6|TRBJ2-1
CASSLGTSGRKREQFF
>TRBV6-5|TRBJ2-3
CASSRYDTDTQYF
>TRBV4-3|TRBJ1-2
CASSPIPGQGCGYTF
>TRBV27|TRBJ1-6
CASSFGTGSSPLHF
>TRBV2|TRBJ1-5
CASRTGGYYQPQHF